The 9 T cell receptor beta chains below come from one sample, sequenced in a study of vaccination effects on CD4 cells after COVID-19. When around nine days of culture had elapsed, CD4+ T cells were isolated. As their vaccination, participants received two doses of either BNT162b2 or mRNA-1273. Their antigen targets remain unknown. Some clones are missing from TCRdb's copy, which holds only in-frame ones; the method was immunoSEQ multiplex PCR. The sample has about 57,000 clones; 78% are singletons. Sample: CD4+ T cells from PBMCs cultured without peptide, taken after COVID-19 vaccination. These receptors were collected from a human donor who received a COVID-19 vaccine.

V is TRBV18 and J is TRBJ1-1; D not resolved. V was shortened by 0 bases and J by 0 bases, with 2 bases between the two germline ends. The CDR3 consists of 13 residues. Per germline, CDR1 KGHSH and CDR2 LQKENI. The CDR3 region has the DNA TGTGCCAGCTCACCACCGGTGAACACTGAAGCTTTCTTT. As protein: CASSPPVNTEAFF.

The rearrangement links TRBV11-2 to TRBJ2-2; unclear D gene. Germline values: CDR1 SGHAT, CDR2 FQNNGV. Trimming took off 3 bases at V and 2 bases at J, with 7 bases between the two ends. This CDR3 spans 14 amino acids. The CDR3 loop is CASSFRQNTGELFF. CDR3 nucleotide sequence: TGTGCCAGCAGCTTCCGGCAAAACACCGGGGAGCTGTTTTTT.

This sequence joins TRBV27 and TRBJ1-4, with a weak D call TRBD1 (5 bases). This CDR3 region has 15 residues. From germline, CDR1 is MNHEY and CDR2 SMNVEV (reference sequence). The V end was cut by 4 bases, the J end by 2 bases, with 11 bases between. DNA for the CDR3: TGTGCCAGCAGTTCTCTAGGGGCCACTAATGAAAAACTGTTTTTT. It translates to CASSSLGATNEKLFF.

In this sample, this clone turned up once. V gene TRBV27 combines with J gene TRBJ2-7; D call uncertain. The CDR3 is made up of 15 amino acids. The germline V gene has CDR1 MNHEY and CDR2 SMNVEV (reference sequence). V was clipped by 0 bases and J by 2 bases, with 11 bases between them. CDR3: CASSLSYTPTYEQYF. Written as DNA, the CDR3 is TGTGCCAGCAGTTTATCGTACACCCCAACCTACGAGCAGTACTTC.

The genes are TRBV7-8 and TRBJ2-2; D ambiguous. This CDR3 is 17 amino acids long. The germline gives CDR1 SGHVS, CDR2 FQNEAQ. Trimming stripped 5 bases from V and 3 bases from J, with 19 bases between. The CDR3 region is CASSPGSGPWDTGELFF. The CDR3 coding sequence is TGTGCCAGCAGCCCTGGCTCCGGGCCATGGGACACCGGGGAGCTGTTTTTT.

The V gene is TRBV18, the J gene TRBJ1-1; 8 bases fit TRBD1. This CDR3 has 15 residues. V was pared by 3 bases and J by 3 bases, with 6 bases of the junction left unmatched. Germline CDR1 is KGHSH and CDR2 is LQKENI. CDR3 in amino acids: CASSPDRGTYTEAFF. The CDR3 DNA reads as TGTGCCAGCTCACCCGACAGGGGAACGTACACTGAAGCTTTCTTT.

This clone occurred once. The rearrangement uses TRBV15 and TRBJ1-2; D remains unclear. Germline CDR1 is LNHNV and CDR2 is YYDKDF (reference sequence). The CDR3 loop spans 14 amino acids. The V gene lost 3 bases and the J gene lost 1 base, with 9 bases spanning the gap. For the CDR3, the DNA is TGTGCCACCAGCAGGCCCGGTGGTAACTATGGCTACACCTTC. It codes for CATSRPGGNYGYTF.

The J gene is TRBJ2-5, the V gene TRBV29-1, with unresolved D. Trimming took off 2 bases at V and 0 bases at J, with 10 bases between the two ends. The CDR3 spans 14 residues. The germline V gene encodes CDR1 SQVTM and CDR2 ANQGSEA. This CDR3 is CSVESPVHQETQYF. The CDR3, as DNA: TGCAGCGTTGAATCCCCTGTACACCAAGAGACCCAGTACTTC.

The CDR3 coding sequence is TGTGCCAGCAGAGAACGACAGGGGGCCGGGGAGCTGTTTTTT. Its protein is CASRERQGAGELFF. The chain uses TRBV2 and TRBJ2-2; 9 bases map to TRBD1. Germline V gene sequence: CDR1 SNHLY, CDR2 FYNNEI. V lost 6 bases and J lost 6; bases outside the gene matches: 5. The length of the CDR3 is 14 residues.